The 10 T cell receptor beta chains given below trace back to one sample, sequenced in a study of blood T cell repertoires in COVID-19. Libraries were prepared by immunoSEQ multiplex PCR; TCRdb keeps only in-frame clonotypes and omits some of them. This table holds more than 300,000 clones, roughly 89% found once. The sample consisted of PBMCs or T cells enriched from blood (not recorded which). The receptors derive from a woman aged 25 to 39 who had recovered from COVID-19.

This clone appeared a few times. The V call is TRBV7-6, the J call TRBJ2-1, with 7 bases that match TRBD2. The CDR3 length is 14 residues. After removal of 2 bases from V and 5 bases from J, the junction contained 3 bases not matched to a gene. Germline V gene data show CDR1 as SGHVS and CDR2 as FNYEAQ. DNA for the CDR3: TGTGCCAGCAGCTTATTTGGACTAGACAATGAGCAGTTCTTC. As protein: CASSLFGLDNEQFF.

The rearrangement joins TRBV28 to TRBJ1-1; no definite D call. The CDR3 totals 12 residues. Germline values: CDR1 MDHEN, CDR2 SYDVKM. V lost 2 bases, J lost 7 bases, and 8 bases lay in between. In DNA form, the CDR3 reads TGTGCCAGCAGTTTACCCTTCGGTGAAGCTTTCTTT. Translation gives CASSLPFGEAFF.

This chain joins TRBV12-5 and TRBJ2-7, with 10 bases lining up with TRBD2. CDR3 length: 17 amino acids. The V gene end was trimmed by 0 bases and the J gene end by 2 bases; junction bases not matched to a gene: 7. Germline assignment: CDR1 LGHNT and CDR2 FRNRAP. The CDR3 DNA reads TGTGCTAGTGGTTTGGTACTAGCGGGGCCCCAGACCTACGAGCAGTACTTC. It encodes CASGLVLAGPQTYEQYF.

The V call is TRBV7-9, the J call TRBJ2-7, with a tentative D call TRBD2 (6 bases). There are 14 residues in the CDR3. Trimming left V 0 bases short and J 6 bases short, with 12 bases between. Germline lookup yields CDR1 SEHNR and CDR2 FQNEAQ (reference sequence). The CDR3 sequence: CASSLAGGEGEQYF. The DNA for the CDR3 is TGTGCCAGCAGCTTAGCGGGGGGAGAGGGCGAGCAGTACTTC.

The chain has TRBV5-8 and TRBJ1-2; TRBD1 matches at 8 bases. Looked up from germline, CDR1 is SGHTS and CDR2 is YDEGEE. This CDR3 comprises 17 residues. V gave up 4 bases and J gave up 3 bases; unmatched junction bases: 14. The CDR3 region is CASSRPPFPGGHYGYTF. CDR3 nucleotides: TGTGCCAGCAGCCGTCCGCCATTCCCAGGGGGCCACTATGGCTACACCTTC.

This clone was seen just once. This chain uses TRBV2 with TRBJ2-1; 11 nucleotides line up with TRBD2. Germline V gives CDR1 SNHLY, CDR2 FYNNEI. The CDR3 covers 15 residues. Germline trimming cut 6 bases from V and 9 bases from J; bases unmatched to any gene: 10. In DNA, the CDR3 is TGTGCCAGCAGACCCAGACTAGCGGGGAGAGGTGAGCAGTTCTTC. Encoded protein: CASRPRLAGRGEQFF. The full variable domain, in which reference TRBV2 and TRBJ2-1 provide the parts outside the CDR3, is EPEVTQTPSHQVTQMGQEVILRCVPISNHLYFYWYRQILGQKVEFLVSFYNNEISEKSEIFDDQFSVERPDGSNFTLKIRSTKLEDSAMYFCASRPRLAGRGEQFFGPGTRLTVL.

The chain combines TRBV7-9 with TRBJ2-7, with TRBD1 identical over 11 bases. The germline V gene has CDR1 SEHNR and CDR2 FQNEAQ (reference sequence). The CDR3 contains 16 residues. The ends lost 4 bases at V and 6 bases at J; junction bases unmatched: 11. CDR3 nucleotide sequence: TGTGCCAGCAGCTACGGGACAGGGGGTCGATATGTCGAGCAGTACTTC. This sequence encodes CASSYGTGGRYVEQYF.

The chain is built from TRBV5-4 and TRBJ1-6; D is perhaps TRBD1 (6 bases). The CDR3 totals 15 residues. V dropped 4 bases and J dropped 7 bases, with 15 bases sitting between them. Germline V CDR1 and CDR2: SGHNT, YYREEE (reference sequence). The CDR3 DNA reads as TGTGCCAGCAGCACCGGAGCCGACAGGAATTCACCCCTCCACTTT. Encoded protein: CASSTGADRNSPLHF.

The chain joins TRBV7-2 to TRBJ2-7; 7 bases align to TRBD1. The length of the CDR3 is 14 residues. CDR1 SGHTA and CDR2 FQGNSA come from the germline V gene. V trimming: 7 bases; J trimming: 4 bases; junction bases outside the gene matches: 10. The CDR3 nucleotides read TGTGCCAGCACAACAGGGGTGGTTCCTTACGAGCAGTACTTC. It is translated as CASTTGVVPYEQYF.

CDR3: CASSLGQSGNTIYF. CDR3 sequence (DNA): TGCGCCAGCAGCTTGGGACAGAGTGGAAACACCATATATTTT. The chain has TRBV5-1 and TRBJ1-3, with D maybe TRBD1 (5 bases). Germline CDR1 SGHRS, CDR2 YFSETQ. V gave up 0 bases and J gave up 3 bases, with 7 bases separating them. The CDR3 consists of 14 residues.